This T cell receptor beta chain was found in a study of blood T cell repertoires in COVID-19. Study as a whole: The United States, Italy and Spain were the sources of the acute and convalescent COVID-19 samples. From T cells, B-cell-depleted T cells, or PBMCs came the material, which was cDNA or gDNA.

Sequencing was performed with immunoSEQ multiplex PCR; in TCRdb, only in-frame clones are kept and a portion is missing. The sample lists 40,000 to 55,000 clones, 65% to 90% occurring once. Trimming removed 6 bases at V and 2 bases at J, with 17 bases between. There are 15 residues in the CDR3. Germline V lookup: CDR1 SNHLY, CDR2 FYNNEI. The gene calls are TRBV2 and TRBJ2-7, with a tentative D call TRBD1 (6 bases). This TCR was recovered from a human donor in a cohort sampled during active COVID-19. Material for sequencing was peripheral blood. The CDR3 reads CASRDSFGRPYEQYF. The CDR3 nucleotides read TGTGCCAGCAGGGACAGTTTCGGCAGACCCTACGAGCAGTACTTC.